This entry lists 20 T cell receptor beta chains sequenced from one sample in a study of response to subunit inactivated influenza vaccine. TCRdb re-called the RT-PCR reads with MiXCR, one entry per CDR3 protein. The sample consists of roughly 790,000 distinct CDR3 sequences, around 20% of them appearing once. Sequenced material: PBMCs from blood, taken more than 4 days after vaccination. The receptors come from a man aged 50-60 years who received an inactivated influenza vaccine.

V gene TRBV12-3 or TRBV12-4 combines with J gene TRBJ2-3, with 7 positions matching TRBD1. The V and J ends lost 3 bases and 6 bases, in that order; junction bases with no gene match: 9. The CDR3 spans 15 residues. The CDR3 DNA follows: TGTGCCAGCAGTTTCTCCAGGGGGTACCGGGATACGCAGTATTTT. It yields the protein CASSFSRGYRDTQYF.

This chain connects TRBV29-1 to TRBJ2-7; 7 positions agree with TRBD1. This CDR3 region has 12 residues. Looked up from germline, CDR1 is SQVTM and CDR2 is ANQGSEA. Germline trimming cut 7 bases from V and 1 base from J; bases unmatched to any gene: 4. CDR3 DNA sequence: TGCAGCGGCTCACAGGGGTCCTACGAGCAGTACTTC. It codes for CSGSQGSYEQYF.

V and J are TRBV20-1 and TRBJ2-1; no reliable D call. The CDR3 runs 15 residues. Trimming shortened V by 2 bases and J by 8 bases, and 19 bases separated the two germline ends. Germline CDR1 and CDR2: DFQATT and SNEGSKA (reference sequence). CDR3 DNA sequence: TGCAGTGCTAGACCCCCGGGCCTGAAAATCCATGAGCAGTTCTTC. Its translation is CSARPPGLKIHEQFF.

The V gene is TRBV12-3 or TRBV12-4, the J gene TRBJ1-2; 10 nucleotides agree with TRBD1. Trimming cost V 6 bases and J 5 bases; bases outside gene matches: 6. This CDR3 is 14 amino acids long. The CDR3 region is CASRPGQGSYGYTF. The CDR3 nucleotides read TGTGCCAGCAGGCCGGGACAGGGGAGTTATGGCTACACCTTC.

V is TRBV7-2 and J is TRBJ2-2; TRBD2 matches at 10 bases. The germline V gene has CDR1 SGHTA and CDR2 FQGNSA. The CDR3 loop spans 15 amino acids. Trimming took 4 bases from V and 1 from J; bases not matched to a gene: 0. The CDR3 sequence is CASSSSGGNTGELFF. Here the CDR3 DNA reads TGTGCCAGCAGCTCTAGCGGGGGGAACACCGGGGAGCTGTTTTTT. Together with reference TRBV7-2 and TRBJ2-2, the CDR3 gives the full variable domain: GAGVSQSPSNKVTEKGKDVELRCDPISGHTALYWYRQSLGQGLEFLIYFQGNSAPDKSGLPSDRFSAERTGGSVSTLTIQRTQQEDSAVYLCASSSSGGNTGELFFGEGSRLTVL.

The chain employs TRBV7-2 and TRBJ2-1; perhaps TRBD1 as D (7 bases). Deletions cut 4 bases from V and 0 bases from J, with 16 bases between. CDR3 size: 17 residues. Germline loops: CDR1 SGHTA, CDR2 FQGNSA. CDR3 DNA: TGTGCCAGCAGCTCGGAGGGGGCCCTATACTCCTACAATGAGCAGTTCTTC. Encoded protein: CASSSEGALYSYNEQFF. Full variable domain (rest looked up from reference TRBV7-2 and TRBJ2-1): GAGVSQSPSNKVTEKGKDVELRCDPISGHTALYWYRQSLGQGLEFLIYFQGNSAPDKSGLPSDRFSAERTGGSVSTLTIQRTQQEDSAVYLCASSSEGALYSYNEQFFGPGTRLTVL.

The V gene is TRBV9, the J gene TRBJ2-2; D may be TRBD1 (6 bases). Trimming left V 0 bases short and J 3 bases short, with 12 bases between. From germline, CDR1 is SGDLS and CDR2 YYNGEE. The CDR3 sequence is 16 residues long. CDR3 nucleotide sequence: TGTGCCAGCAGCGTAGGGGTACAGGGCCACACCGGGGAGCTGTTTTTT. It encodes CASSVGVQGHTGELFF.

This clonotype was picked up a small number of times. This sequence joins TRBV20-1 and TRBJ2-7, with 10 bases lining up with TRBD2. With 0 bases clipped from V and 5 bases from J, the junction kept 4 bases outside the gene matches. This CDR3 spans 14 amino acids. The V gene's germline CDR1 is DFQATT and CDR2 SNEGSKA (reference sequence). The CDR3 is CSARDALAGDEQYF. Written as DNA, the CDR3 is TGCAGTGCTAGAGATGCCCTAGCGGGAGACGAGCAGTACTTC.

This chain uses TRBV20-1 with TRBJ2-3; D is possibly TRBD2 (5 bases). V lost 5 bases and J 0 bases, leaving 12 bases between the germline ends. Germline V gene data show CDR1 as DFQATT and CDR2 as SNEGSKA (reference sequence). The CDR3 spans 14 residues. CDR3: CSAFSSRSTDTQYF. Here the CDR3 DNA reads TGCAGTGCTTTTTCTAGCAGAAGCACAGATACGCAGTATTTT.

This clonotype appeared a few times. The gene calls are TRBV6-2 or TRBV6-3 and TRBJ2-2, with 8 nucleotides matching TRBD1. The CDR3 runs to 18 residues. From germline, CDR1 is MNHEY and CDR2 SVGEGT. After removal of 5 bases from V and 0 bases from J, the junction contained 11 bases not matched to a gene. The DNA for the CDR3 is TGTGCCAGCAGTACTGGCAGATGGGACAGGTCGAACACCGGGGAGCTGTTTTTT. Translated, it gives CASSTGRWDRSNTGELFF.

V is TRBV20-1 and J is TRBJ2-1; TRBD2 matches at 11 bases. The junction had 5 bases not matched to a gene; V was cut back by 6 bases and J by 7 bases. The germline V gene encodes CDR1 DFQATT and CDR2 SNEGSKA (reference sequence). CDR3 length equals 13 residues. The CDR3 loop reads CSAPASGRNEQFF. CDR3 bases: TGCAGTGCCCCGGCTAGCGGGAGGAATGAGCAGTTCTTC.

Ten or more counts support this clonotype. This chain joins TRBV27 and TRBJ2-7, with D possibly being TRBD2 (5 bases). The ends were cut back, 4 bases at V and 2 bases at J, with 9 bases in the middle. Germline loops: CDR1 MNHEY, CDR2 SMNVEV (reference sequence). The CDR3 is 13 residues long. CDR3: CASSWRVTYEQYF. CDR3 coding DNA: TGTGCCAGCAGTTGGCGGGTAACCTACGAGCAGTACTTC.

The J gene is TRBJ1-5, the V gene TRBV6-2 or TRBV6-3, with D perhaps matching TRBD1 (6 bases). Trimming stripped 6 bases from V and 4 bases from J, with 19 bases between. Per the germline V gene, CDR1 is MNHEY and CDR2 is SVGEGT. The CDR3 has 16 residues. The DNA of the CDR3 is TGTGCCAGCAGAACGCGAGACAGGTTGTTTAATCAGCCCCAGCATTTT. Amino acid sequence: CASRTRDRLFNQPQHF.

The chain combines TRBV7-2 with TRBJ2-7; 8 bases agree with TRBD1. The V gene's germline CDR1 is SGHTA and CDR2 FQGNSA. CDR3 length equals 15 residues. V trimming: 1 base; J trimming: 4 bases; junction bases outside the gene matches: 6. CDR3 loop: CASSLDRGQGYEQYF. The CDR3 DNA reads TGTGCCAGCAGCTTAGATCGAGGACAGGGTTACGAGCAGTACTTC.

This clonotype was recorded at least ten times. The V and J genes are TRBV4-1 and TRBJ1-1; D not resolved. Per germline, CDR1 MGHRA and CDR2 YSYEKL. V lost 3 bases to trimming and J lost 7 bases, with 12 bases between them. The CDR3 consists of 13 residues. In DNA, the CDR3 is TGCGCCAGCAGCCAGATCGGCAGGCGTGAAGCTTTCTTT. Translated: CASSQIGRREAFF.

This chain uses TRBV5-1 with TRBJ2-3, with 9 bases aligning to TRBD1. CDR3 length equals 15 residues. The V gene's germline CDR1 is SGHRS and CDR2 YFSETQ. V shed 2 bases and J 6 bases; nucleotides not matched to a gene: 7. CDR3 region: CASSFGTGPSDTQYF. The DNA for the CDR3 is TGCGCCAGCAGCTTCGGGACAGGGCCGTCGGATACGCAGTATTTT.

The V gene is TRBV20-1, the J gene TRBJ2-7; 15 bases map to TRBD2. V lost 6 bases and J lost 6; bases outside the gene matches: 12. The germline V gene has CDR1 DFQATT and CDR2 SNEGSKA (reference sequence). CDR3 length: 16 amino acids. The chain's CDR3 is CSAKSRTSGGAGEQYF. The DNA of the CDR3 is TGCAGTGCCAAGAGCCGGACTAGCGGGGGGGCAGGCGAGCAGTACTTC.

CDR3 bases: TGTGCCAGCAGTGAATCAGGGACAGGCCGTTGGGGCTACACCTTC. Translation: CASSESGTGRWGYTF. V gene TRBV25-1 combines with J gene TRBJ1-2; TRBD1 matches at 8 bases. V was pared by 1 base and J by 8 bases, with 9 bases of the junction left unmatched. Germline V lookup: CDR1 MGHDK, CDR2 SYGVNS. The CDR3 is 15 residues long.

This sequence joins TRBV5-1 and TRBJ2-7; D is perhaps TRBD2 (6 bases). This CDR3 is built from 14 residues. V lost 4 bases, J lost 6 bases, and 17 bases lay in between. CDR1 and CDR2 from the germline V gene are SGHRS and YFSETQ. CDR3 bases: TGCGCCAGCAGCCCGGTGGAGGGGCTAGGCGAGCAGTACTTC. Amino acids: CASSPVEGLGEQYF.

The chain employs TRBV7-2 and TRBJ1-1; D remains ambiguous. This CDR3 contains 15 residues. In germline, CDR1 is SGHTA, CDR2 FQGNSA. The V and J ends lost 1 base and 4 bases respectively, with 13 bases between them. The CDR3 sequence: CASSLEVGGSTEAFF. The CDR3 DNA follows: TGTGCCAGCAGCTTAGAAGTGGGAGGGAGCACTGAAGCTTTCTTT.